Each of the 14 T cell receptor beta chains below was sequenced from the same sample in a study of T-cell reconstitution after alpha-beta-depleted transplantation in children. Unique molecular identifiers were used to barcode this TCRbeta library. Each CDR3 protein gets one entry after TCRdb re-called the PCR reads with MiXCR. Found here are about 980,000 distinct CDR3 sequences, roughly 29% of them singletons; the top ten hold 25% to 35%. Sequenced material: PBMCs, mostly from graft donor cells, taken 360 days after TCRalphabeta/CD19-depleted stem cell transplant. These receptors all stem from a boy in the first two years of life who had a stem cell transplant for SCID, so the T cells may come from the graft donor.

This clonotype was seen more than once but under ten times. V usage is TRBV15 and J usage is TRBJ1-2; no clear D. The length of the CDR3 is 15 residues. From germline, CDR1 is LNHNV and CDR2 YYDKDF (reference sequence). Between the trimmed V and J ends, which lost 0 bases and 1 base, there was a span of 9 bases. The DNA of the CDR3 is TGTGCCACCAGCAGAGAAGGGATGGGTAACTATGGCTACACCTTC. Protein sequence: CATSREGMGNYGYTF.

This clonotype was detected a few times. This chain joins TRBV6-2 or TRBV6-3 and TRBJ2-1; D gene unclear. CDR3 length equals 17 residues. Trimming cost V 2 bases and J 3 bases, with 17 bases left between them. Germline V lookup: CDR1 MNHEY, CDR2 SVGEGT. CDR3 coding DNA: TGTGCCAGCAGTTACGGCATACTGCGCCGGAACTACAATGAGCAGTTCTTC. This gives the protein CASSYGILRRNYNEQFF.

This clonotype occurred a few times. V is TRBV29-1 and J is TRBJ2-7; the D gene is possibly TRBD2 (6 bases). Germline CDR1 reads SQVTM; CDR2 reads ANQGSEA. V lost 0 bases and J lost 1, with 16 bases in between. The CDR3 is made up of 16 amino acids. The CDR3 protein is CSVEDRGRGPSYEQYF. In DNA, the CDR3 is TGCAGCGTTGAAGATCGAGGGCGGGGCCCGTCCTACGAGCAGTACTTC.

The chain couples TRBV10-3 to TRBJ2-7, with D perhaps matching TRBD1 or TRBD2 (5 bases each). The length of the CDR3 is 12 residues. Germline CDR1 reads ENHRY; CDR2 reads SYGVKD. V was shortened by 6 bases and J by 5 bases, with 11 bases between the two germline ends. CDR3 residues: CAIRGVPNEQYF. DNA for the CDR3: TGTGCCATCAGGGGGGTTCCCAACGAGCAGTACTTC.

The CDR3 spells CASSLHMSSTDTQYF. DNA for the CDR3: TGTGCCAGCAGTTTACACATGTCTAGCACAGATACGCAGTATTTT. This rearrangement joins TRBV6-2 or TRBV6-3 to TRBJ2-3; unclear D gene. The V gene's germline CDR1 is MNHEY and CDR2 SVGEGT. V was shortened by 4 bases and J by 0 bases, with 11 bases between the two germline ends. The CDR3 has 15 residues.

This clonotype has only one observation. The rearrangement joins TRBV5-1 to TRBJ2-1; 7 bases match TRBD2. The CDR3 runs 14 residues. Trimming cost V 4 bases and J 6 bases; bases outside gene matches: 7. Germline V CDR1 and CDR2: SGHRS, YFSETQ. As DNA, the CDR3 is TGCGCCAGCAGCCCGGACGGGAGGTCCAATGAGCAGTTCTTC. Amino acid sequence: CASSPDGRSNEQFF.

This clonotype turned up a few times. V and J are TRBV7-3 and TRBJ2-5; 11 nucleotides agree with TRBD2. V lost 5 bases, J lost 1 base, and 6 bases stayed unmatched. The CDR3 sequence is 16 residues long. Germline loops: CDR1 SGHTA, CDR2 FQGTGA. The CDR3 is CASSPIAGGSQETQYF. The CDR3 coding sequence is TGTGCCAGCAGCCCGATAGCGGGGGGGTCCCAAGAGACCCAGTACTTC.

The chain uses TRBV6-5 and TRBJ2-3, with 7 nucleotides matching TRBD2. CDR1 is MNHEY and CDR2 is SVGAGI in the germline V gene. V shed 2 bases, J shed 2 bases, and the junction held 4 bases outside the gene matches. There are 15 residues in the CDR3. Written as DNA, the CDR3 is TGTGCCAGCAGTTACGGGGGACTAATCACAGATACGCAGTATTTT. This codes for CASSYGGLITDTQYF.

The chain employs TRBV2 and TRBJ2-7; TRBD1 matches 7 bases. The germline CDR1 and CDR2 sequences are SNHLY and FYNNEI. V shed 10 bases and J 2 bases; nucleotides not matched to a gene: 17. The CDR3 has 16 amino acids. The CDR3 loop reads CAKRGTASGAPYEQYF. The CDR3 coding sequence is TGTGCCAAAAGGGGGACAGCCTCTGGGGCACCCTACGAGCAGTACTTC.

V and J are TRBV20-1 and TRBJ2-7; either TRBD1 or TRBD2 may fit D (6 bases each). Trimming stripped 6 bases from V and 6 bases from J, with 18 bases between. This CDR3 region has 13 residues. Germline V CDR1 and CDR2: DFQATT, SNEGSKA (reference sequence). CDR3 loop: CSAGGRGRGEQYF. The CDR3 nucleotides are TGCAGTGCGGGGGGCCGGGGCCGGGGCGAGCAGTACTTC.

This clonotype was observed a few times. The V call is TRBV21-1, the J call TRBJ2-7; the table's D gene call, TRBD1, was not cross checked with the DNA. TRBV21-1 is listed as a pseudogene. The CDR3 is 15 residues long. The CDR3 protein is CASSKGTGRKYEQYF. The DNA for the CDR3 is TGTGCCAGCAGCAAGGGGACAGGGCGTAAGTACGAGCAGTACTTC.

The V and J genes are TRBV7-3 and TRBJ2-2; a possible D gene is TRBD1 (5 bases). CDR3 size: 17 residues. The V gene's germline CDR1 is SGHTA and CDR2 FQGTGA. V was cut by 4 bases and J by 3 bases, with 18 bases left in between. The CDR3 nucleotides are TGTGCCAGCAGCTCCCAGGGCCTACTTAACTACACCGGGGAGCTGTTTTTT. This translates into CASSSQGLLNYTGELFF. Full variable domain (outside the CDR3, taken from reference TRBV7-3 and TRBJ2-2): GAGVSQTPSNKVTEKGKYVELRCDPISGHTALYWYRQSLGQGPEFLIYFQGTGAADDSGLPNDRFFAVRPEGSVSTLKIQRTERGDSAVYLCASSSQGLLNYTGELFFGEGSRLTVL.

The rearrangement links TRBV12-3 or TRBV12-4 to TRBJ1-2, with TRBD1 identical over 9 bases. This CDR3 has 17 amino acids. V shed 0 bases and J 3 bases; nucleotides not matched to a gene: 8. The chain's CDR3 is CASSLARPGTGHYGYTF. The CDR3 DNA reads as TGTGCCAGCAGTTTAGCCCGTCCCGGGACAGGGCACTATGGCTACACCTTC.

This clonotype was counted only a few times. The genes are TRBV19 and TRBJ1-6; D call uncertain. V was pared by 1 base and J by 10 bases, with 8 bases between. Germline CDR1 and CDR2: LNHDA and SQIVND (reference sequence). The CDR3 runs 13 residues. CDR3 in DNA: TGTGCCAGTAGTATAGTGAAGGGATCACCCCTCCACTTT. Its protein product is CASSIVKGSPLHF. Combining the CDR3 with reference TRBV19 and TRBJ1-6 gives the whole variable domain DGGITQSPKYLFRKEGQNVTLSCEQNLNHDAMYWYRQDPGQGLRLIYYSQIVNDFQKGDIAEGYSVSREKKESFPLTVTSAQKNPTAFYLCASSIVKGSPLHFGNGTRLTVT.